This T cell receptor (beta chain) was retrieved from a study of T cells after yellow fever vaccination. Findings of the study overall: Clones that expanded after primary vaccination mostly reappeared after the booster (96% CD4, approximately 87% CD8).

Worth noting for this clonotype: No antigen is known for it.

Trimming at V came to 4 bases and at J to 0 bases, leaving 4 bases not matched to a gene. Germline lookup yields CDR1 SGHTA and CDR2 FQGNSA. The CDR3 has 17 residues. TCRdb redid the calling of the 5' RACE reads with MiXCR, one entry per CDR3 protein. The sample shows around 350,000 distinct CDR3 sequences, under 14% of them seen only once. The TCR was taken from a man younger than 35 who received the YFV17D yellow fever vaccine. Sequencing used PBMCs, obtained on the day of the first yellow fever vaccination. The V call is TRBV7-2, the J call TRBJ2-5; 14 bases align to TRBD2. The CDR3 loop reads CASSSGLAGAYQETQYF. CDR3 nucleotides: TGTGCCAGCAGCTCGGGACTAGCGGGAGCGTACCAAGAGACCCAGTACTTC.